The clone carrying this T cell receptor (beta chain) was recorded many times. This CDR3 comprises 16 residues. Deletions cut 3 bases from V and 5 bases from J, with 17 bases between. Germline CDR1 KGHDR, CDR2 SFDVKD. The data stem from a study of identical twins. TCRdb called the 5' RACE reads again in MiXCR, with one record for every CDR3 protein. The sample has about 900,000 distinct CDR3 sequences, 10% to 15% seen once. The sample also formed part of further work on yellow fever vaccine responses in identical twins.

The rearrangement joins TRBV24-1 to TRBJ2-3; TRBD2 might be the D (6 bases). This clonotype originated in a woman aged 18-29 years in good health. Specimen: PBMCs. The CDR3 DNA reads TGTGCCACCAGTGATGTCGAGGCCGGGGGTGGAGATACGCAGTATTTT. This translates into CATSDVEAGGGDTQYF.